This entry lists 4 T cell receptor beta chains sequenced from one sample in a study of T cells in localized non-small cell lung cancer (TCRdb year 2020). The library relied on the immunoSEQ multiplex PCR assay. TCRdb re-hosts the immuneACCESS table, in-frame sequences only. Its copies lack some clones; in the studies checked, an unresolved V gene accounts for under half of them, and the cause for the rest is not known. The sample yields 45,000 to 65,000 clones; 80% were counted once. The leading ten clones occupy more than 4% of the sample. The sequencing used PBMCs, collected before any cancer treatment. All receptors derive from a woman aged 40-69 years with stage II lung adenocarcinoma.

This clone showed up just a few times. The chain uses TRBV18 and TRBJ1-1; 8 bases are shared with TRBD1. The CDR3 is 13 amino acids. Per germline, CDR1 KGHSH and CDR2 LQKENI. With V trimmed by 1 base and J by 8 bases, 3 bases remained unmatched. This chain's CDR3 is CASSPLGQGEAFF. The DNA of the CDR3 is TGTGCCAGCTCACCACTCGGACAGGGAGAAGCTTTCTTT.

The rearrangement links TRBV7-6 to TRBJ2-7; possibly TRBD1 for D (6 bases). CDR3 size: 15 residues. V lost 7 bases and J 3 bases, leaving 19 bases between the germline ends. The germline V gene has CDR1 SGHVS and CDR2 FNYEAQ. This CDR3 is CASTEGLDSSYEQYF. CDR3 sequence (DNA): TGTGCCAGCACCGAAGGGTTGGACAGTAGCTACGAGCAGTACTTC. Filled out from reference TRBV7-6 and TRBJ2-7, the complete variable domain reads GAGVSQSPRYKVTKRGQDVALRCDPISGHVSLYWYRQALGQGPEFLTYFNYEAQQDKSGLPNDRFSAERPEGSISTLTIQRTEQRDSAMYRCASTEGLDSSYEQYFGPGTRLTVT.

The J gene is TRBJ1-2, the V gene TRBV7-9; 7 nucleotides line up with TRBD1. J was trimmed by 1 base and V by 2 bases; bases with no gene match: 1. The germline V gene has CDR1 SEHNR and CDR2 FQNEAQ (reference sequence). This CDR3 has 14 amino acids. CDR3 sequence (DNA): TGTGCCAGCAGCTTAACAGGGGTTAACTATGGCTACACCTTC. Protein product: CASSLTGVNYGYTF.

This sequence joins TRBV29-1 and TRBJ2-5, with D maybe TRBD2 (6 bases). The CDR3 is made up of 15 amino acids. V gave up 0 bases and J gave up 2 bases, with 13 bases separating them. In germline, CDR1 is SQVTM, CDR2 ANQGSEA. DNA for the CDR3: TGCAGCGTTGAAGATCGGGGAGGAGCACAAGAGACCCAGTACTTC. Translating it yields CSVEDRGGAQETQYF.